These 15 T cell receptor beta chains came from one sample sequenced in a study of post-analysis software for immune sequencing data. Regarding the study as a whole: The study found TRBV5-6, TRBV5-1 and TRBV20-1 among a handful of TRBV segments more frequent in patients than controls.

Presence of unique molecular identifiers characterized the TCR beta cDNA libraries. MiXCR was run by TCRdb on the PCR reads, yielding one entry per CDR3 protein. This repertoire shows about 800,000 distinct CDR3 sequences, approximately 30% found once; its top ten account for roughly 0.57%. The antigens of these receptors remain unknown. Sequenced sample: blood. Every receptor here comes from a girl under 18 with multiple sclerosis.

This clonotype was observed a handful of times. The chain employs TRBV10-3 and TRBJ1-2; D not certain. CDR1 is ENHRY, CDR2 SYGVKD, per germline. The ends were cut back, 5 bases at V and 6 bases at J, with 28 bases in the middle. This CDR3 comprises 18 residues. The CDR3, as DNA: TGTGCCATCAGTACCTCGCTCGCGGACGCTGGAAGTTCGGATGGCTACACCTTC. Translated: CAISTSLADAGSSDGYTF.

This clonotype was detected a few times. The CDR3 DNA reads as TGCGCCAGCAGCCCTCGGGACAGGGGGAACACTGAAGCTTTCTTT. As protein: CASSPRDRGNTEAFF. V is TRBV5-1 and J is TRBJ1-1, with 10 bases identical to TRBD1. V lost 4 bases, J lost 1 base, and 4 bases stayed unmatched. Germline assignment: CDR1 SGHRS and CDR2 YFSETQ. The CDR3 contains 15 residues.

This chain links TRBV7-7 with TRBJ2-5; perhaps TRBD2 as D (6 bases). The J call may be mistaken, given a closer DNA end match to TRBJ2-1. In germline, CDR1 is SSHAT, CDR2 FNYEAQ (reference sequence). The CDR3 totals 14 residues. This chain's CDR3 is CASSPRREQETQFF. The CDR3 nucleotides read TGTGCCAGCAGCCCACGCCGGGAGCAAGAGACCCAGTTCTTC.

V gene TRBV27 combines with J gene TRBJ2-1, with 10 nucleotides matching TRBD2. Germline V gives CDR1 MNHEY, CDR2 SMNVEV (reference sequence). The CDR3 runs to 16 residues. V lost 6 bases and J lost 3; bases outside the gene matches: 8. CDR3 protein: CASSLLAGTSYNEQFF. CDR3 DNA: TGTGCCAGCAGCCTACTAGCGGGGACAAGCTACAATGAGCAGTTCTTC.

This rearrangement joins TRBV6-1 to TRBJ1-5, with unresolved D. The V gene's germline CDR1 is MNHNS and CDR2 SASEGT. Trimming removed 7 bases from V and 7 bases from J, with 14 bases in between. This CDR3 has 13 amino acids. The CDR3 DNA follows: TGTGCCAGCACCGACCGGGAGGGACAGCCCCAGCATTTT. This translates into CASTDREGQPQHF.

The chain uses TRBV7-8 and TRBJ2-1, with D maybe TRBD1 (6 bases). Germline V lookup: CDR1 SGHVS, CDR2 FQNEAQ. V was shortened by 3 bases and J by 3 bases, with 9 bases between the two germline ends. This CDR3 region has 14 residues. The CDR3 region is CASSFRDIYNEQFF. CDR3 nucleotides: TGTGCCAGCAGCTTCCGGGACATCTACAATGAGCAGTTCTTC.

This clonotype was seen a handful of times. The gene calls are TRBV20-1 and TRBJ2-1, with 14 nucleotides matching TRBD2. CDR1 is DFQATT and CDR2 is SNEGSKA in the germline V gene (reference sequence). The CDR3 spans 14 residues. The trim removed 2 bases at V and 15 bases at J, leaving 9 bases unmatched. The CDR3 loop is CSARHPGLAGVAFF. The CDR3 DNA sequence: TGCAGTGCTAGACACCCGGGACTAGCGGGAGTGGCGTTCTTC.

The sample holds many counts of this clonotype. This chain links TRBV4-1 with TRBJ2-3; possibly TRBD2 for D (6 bases). The CDR3 consists of 16 residues. Germline V gene lookup returns CDR1 MGHRA and CDR2 YSYEKL. Trimming took off 1 base at V and 1 base at J, with 12 bases between the two ends. The CDR3 region has the DNA TGCGCCAGCAGCCAAGGTCTAGCGTCCGGCACAGATACGCAGTATTTT. This encodes CASSQGLASGTDTQYF.

CDR3 bases: TGCAGTGCTAGAGAGGGTGGGCACATTCAGTACTTC. It is translated as CSAREGGHIQYF. V and J are TRBV20-1 and TRBJ2-4; D unresolved. The CDR3 is 12 residues long. The ends were cut back, 0 bases at V and 8 bases at J, with 8 bases in the middle. CDR1 is DFQATT, CDR2 SNEGSKA, per germline (reference sequence).

This clonotype was counted between two and nine times. The gene calls are TRBV5-6 and TRBJ2-5; D tentatively fits TRBD1 or TRBD2 (6 bases each). CDR3 length equals 17 residues. The germline V gene encodes CDR1 SGHDT and CDR2 YYEEEE. V lost 3 bases to trimming and J lost 5 bases, with 23 bases between them. Here the CDR3 reads CASSSRNGGALGETQYF. CDR3 DNA: TGTGCCAGCAGCTCCCGGAACGGGGGCGCGTTGGGGGAGACCCAGTACTTC.

The V and J genes are TRBV3-1 and TRBJ1-5; D not certain. The CDR3 has 15 residues. With 0 bases removed from V and 11 bases from J, the gap between germline ends came to 17 bases. Germline V gene lookup returns CDR1 LGHDT and CDR2 YNNKEL (reference sequence). DNA of the CDR3: TGTGCCAGCAGCCAAGATCCGGCCACCTTTTGGGCCCAGCATTTT. It specifies CASSQDPATFWAQHF.

This clonotype came up a few times. The chain joins TRBV20-1 to TRBJ2-3; 11 bases line up with TRBD2. Germline V gene sequence: CDR1 DFQATT, CDR2 SNEGSKA (reference sequence). The CDR3 spans 14 residues. CDR3 sequence reads: CTTHASGRTDTQYF. In DNA, the CDR3 is TGCACAACCCACGCTAGCGGGAGGACAGATACGCAGTATTTT.

For this clonotype: Since a much larger clone is just one base distant, this may be a read error. The CDR3 DNA sequence: TGCAGCTCCCCGGTGGGGGGCGTGAGCACAGATACGCAGTATTTT. Its translation: CSSPVGGVSTDTQYF. The rearrangement uses TRBV29-1 and TRBJ2-3; D assignment may be TRBD1 or TRBD2 (6 bases each). The germline V gene encodes CDR1 SQVTM and CDR2 ANQGSEA. The CDR3 has 15 amino acids. V dropped 8 bases and J dropped 0 bases, with 18 bases sitting between them.

The V gene is TRBV28, the J gene TRBJ1-1; the D gene is possibly TRBD1 (6 bases). V was clipped by 2 bases and J by 1 base, with 11 bases between them. Germline V CDR1 and CDR2: MDHEN, SYDVKM. This CDR3 spans 15 amino acids. The CDR3 spells CASSLPETGNTEAFF. The CDR3, as DNA: TGTGCCAGCAGTTTACCCGAGACAGGGAACACTGAAGCTTTCTTT.

The rearrangement joins TRBV4-2 to TRBJ2-5, with 12 bases aligning to TRBD2. CDR3 size: 17 residues. CDR1 and CDR2 (germline): LGHNA, YNFKEQ. V dropped 2 bases and J dropped 1; count of bases not matched to a gene: 5. The CDR3 protein is CASSQHPSGGAQETQYF. The CDR3 DNA follows: TGTGCCAGCAGCCAACACCCTAGCGGGGGGGCCCAAGAGACCCAGTACTTC.